This entry lists 24 T cell receptor beta chains sequenced from one sample in a study of long-term antiretroviral therapy in people with HIV. Sequencing relied on immunoSEQ assay v3.0, run at survey level. Libraries were prepared by immunoSEQ multiplex PCR; TCRdb keeps only in-frame clonotypes and omits some of them. The sample gives more than 25,000 clones, approximately 81% of which show up once; approximately 9.5% is in the top ten. This specimen was unsorted PBMCs, taken 3 years after starting antiretroviral therapy. The source of these receptors is a man aged 40-49 years with HIV.

This clone was picked up a small number of times. V and J are TRBV6-5 and TRBJ1-2, with 8 bases matching TRBD1. The V segment lost 7 bases and the J segment 2 bases; nucleotides outside the gene matches: 6. Germline CDR1 reads MNHEY; CDR2 reads SVGAGI. The CDR3 is 14 residues long. CDR3 sequence (DNA): TGTGCCAGCACCCACAGGGGGAGAAACTATGGCTACACCTTC. Encoded protein: CASTHRGRNYGYTF.

The chain carries TRBV28 and TRBJ2-5; 10 nucleotides line up with TRBD1. V was clipped by 7 bases and J by 5 bases; unmatched bases: 10. There are 15 residues in the CDR3. Germline V gene data show CDR1 as MDHEN and CDR2 as SYDVKM. The CDR3 loop is CASTLRQGAWETQYF. The CDR3 bases are TGTGCCAGCACCCTCCGACAGGGGGCCTGGGAGACCCAGTACTTC.

The chain employs TRBV27 and TRBJ1-1; the match to TRBD1 covers 7 bases. V gave up 8 bases and J gave up 2 bases; unmatched junction bases: 14. The CDR3 totals 16 residues. Germline-derived CDR1 and CDR2 are MNHEY and SMNVEV (reference sequence). The chain's CDR3 is CASANPPGTVNTEAFF. CDR3 nucleotides: TGTGCCAGCGCAAACCCTCCCGGGACAGTCAACACTGAAGCTTTCTTT.

This clone was seen only a few times. The J gene is TRBJ2-7, the V gene TRBV10-1; 7 bases map to TRBD2. The V and J ends lost 0 bases and 4 bases, in that order; junction bases with no gene match: 9. This CDR3 has 16 residues. Germline loops: CDR1 WNHNN, CDR2 SYGVQD (reference sequence). CDR3 in amino acids: CASSESVGGSLYEQYF. DNA for the CDR3: TGCGCCAGCAGTGAGTCGGTCGGCGGGAGTTTATACGAGCAGTACTTC.

This chain joins TRBV2 and TRBJ2-3, with TRBD2 matching over 7 bases. Germline CDR1 reads SNHLY; CDR2 reads FYNNEI. The CDR3 sequence is 13 residues long. After removal of 7 bases from V and 2 bases from J, the junction contained 3 bases not matched to a gene. The CDR3 region has the DNA TGTGCCAGCATGGCGGGGGTCACAGATACGCAGTATTTT. It encodes CASMAGVTDTQYF.

This chain links TRBV6-6 with TRBJ1-1; TRBD1 might be the D (6 bases). The length of the CDR3 is 13 residues. Germline loops: CDR1 MNHNY, CDR2 SVGAGI (reference sequence). Trimming took off 2 bases at V and 4 bases at J, with 8 bases between the two ends. The CDR3 protein is CASSYQGSTEAFF. The DNA of the CDR3 is TGTGCCAGCAGTTACCAGGGGAGCACTGAAGCTTTCTTT.

The chain recombines TRBV6-5 with TRBJ1-1; D is undetermined. The CDR3 is 13 residues long. V lost 4 bases and J 4 bases, leaving 10 bases between the germline ends. From germline, CDR1 is MNHEY and CDR2 SVGAGI. The CDR3 DNA follows: TGTGCCAGCAGTTCCGTAGGAGGCACTGAAGCTTTCTTT. Translating it yields CASSSVGGTEAFF.

This clone has only a few counts. This chain uses TRBV27 with TRBJ2-7, with D uncertain. The CDR3 runs 14 residues. Trimming pared 4 bases from V and 2 bases from J, leaving 12 bases between. Looked up from germline, CDR1 is MNHEY and CDR2 is SMNVEV (reference sequence). The CDR3 is CASSSQFRTYEQYF. The CDR3 DNA follows: TGTGCCAGCAGTTCGCAGTTCAGGACCTACGAGCAGTACTTC.

The chain couples TRBV7-2 to TRBJ2-3; a weak D match, TRBD2 (7 bases). The CDR3 totals 17 residues. The V end lost 1 base, the J end lost 6 bases, and 20 bases lay between the germline ends. Germline CDR1 is SGHTA and CDR2 is FQGNSA. The CDR3 spells CASSLGPAGATGDTQYF. The CDR3 nucleotides read TGTGCCAGCAGCTTAGGACCGGCGGGGGCCACGGGTGATACGCAGTATTTT.

The chain links TRBV4-1 to TRBJ2-3; tentatively, D is TRBD2 (5 bases). CDR1 and CDR2 (germline): MGHRA, YSYEKL. The CDR3 contains 14 residues. V was cut by 1 base and J by 5 bases, with 10 bases left in between. Here the CDR3 reads CASSQALDLDTQYF. In nucleotides, the CDR3 is TGCGCCAGCAGCCAAGCCCTGGACTTAGATACGCAGTATTTT.

The chain uses TRBV7-9 and TRBJ2-3; 7 nucleotides align to TRBD2. Germline values: CDR1 SEHNR, CDR2 FQNEAQ (reference sequence). The CDR3 runs 16 residues. V gave up 6 bases and J gave up 2 bases; unmatched junction bases: 11. The CDR3 sequence: CASRPPETSLTDTQYF. Here the CDR3 DNA reads TGTGCCAGCAGGCCCCCCGAGACTAGCCTCACAGATACGCAGTATTTT.

The CDR3 sequence is CASSLRGYSNQPQHF. CDR3 coding DNA: TGTGCCAGCAGTTTGAGAGGTTATAGCAATCAGCCCCAGCATTTT. V gene TRBV27 combines with J gene TRBJ1-5; D is ambiguous. This CDR3 region has 15 residues. Trimming pared 3 bases from V and 0 bases from J, leaving 9 bases between. Germline V CDR1 and CDR2: MNHEY, SMNVEV (reference sequence).

The chain couples TRBV10-1 to TRBJ2-7, with D unclear. The ends were cut back, 0 bases at V and 7 bases at J, with 13 bases in the middle. The CDR3 is made up of 14 amino acids. The germline gives CDR1 WNHNN, CDR2 SYGVQD (reference sequence). The CDR3: CASSESDRVGEQYF. CDR3 coding DNA: TGCGCCAGCAGTGAGTCGGACCGGGTGGGAGAGCAGTACTTC.

This chain connects TRBV19 to TRBJ1-2; 7 nucleotides line up with TRBD1. This CDR3 is built from 17 residues. The J segment lost 0 bases and the V segment lost 4 bases, leaving 11 bases of the junction unmatched. CDR1 and CDR2 (germline): LNHDA, SQIVND (reference sequence). The DNA of the CDR3 is TGTGCCAGTAGTACAATACCCACAGGGGATCCTAACTATGGCTACACCTTC. Translating it yields CASSTIPTGDPNYGYTF.

The chain couples TRBV27 to TRBJ2-5; unclear D gene. There are 13 residues in the CDR3. Germline V gene sequence: CDR1 MNHEY, CDR2 SMNVEV (reference sequence). Trimming pared 11 bases from V and 3 bases from J, leaving 16 bases between. CDR3 residues: CAGASGTKETQYF. CDR3 in DNA: TGTGCCGGAGCGTCCGGTACGAAAGAGACCCAGTACTTC.

The chain employs TRBV29-1 and TRBJ1-2, with 8 bases fitting TRBD1. Germline V lookup: CDR1 SQVTM, CDR2 ANQGSEA. The ends lost 6 bases at V and 2 bases at J; junction bases unmatched: 5. The CDR3 consists of 13 residues. The CDR3 protein is CSVPGTGNYGYTF. For the CDR3, the DNA is TGCAGCGTCCCCGGGACAGGCAACTATGGCTACACCTTC.

This clone was picked up one time. This sequence joins TRBV5-8 and TRBJ1-5; 7 positions match TRBD1. Trimming removed 0 bases from V and 3 bases from J; junction bases left unmatched: 3. This CDR3 has 15 residues. Per the germline V gene, CDR1 is SGHTS and CDR2 is YDEGEE. CDR3 residues: CASSLADRDNQPQHF. For the CDR3, the DNA is TGTGCCAGCAGCTTGGCAGACAGGGACAATCAGCCCCAGCATTTT.

This clone appeared a single time. J is TRBJ2-4 and V is TRBV5-8; 7 bases line up with TRBD2. The ends lost 0 bases at V and 5 bases at J; junction bases unmatched: 5. This CDR3 spans 15 amino acids. Germline V CDR1 and CDR2: SGHTS, YDEGEE. CDR3 coding DNA: TGTGCCAGCAGCTTGGGGGACTATTACGAAAACATTCAGTACTTC. This sequence encodes CASSLGDYYENIQYF.

The gene calls are TRBV30 and TRBJ1-5; D not certain. Trimming took off 2 bases at V and 7 bases at J, with 18 bases between the two ends. Germline CDR1 GTSNPN, CDR2 SVGIG (reference sequence). The CDR3 covers 15 residues. In nucleotides, the CDR3 is TGTGCCTGGAGTTCCGCGGCAACGACAAACCAGCCCCAGCATTTT. It specifies CAWSSAATTNQPQHF.

This chain joins TRBV5-5 and TRBJ1-2; 7 nucleotides match TRBD1. V lost 4 bases and J lost 8; bases outside the gene matches: 5. Germline CDR1 and CDR2: SGHKS and YYEKEE (reference sequence). CDR3 length equals 12 residues. The CDR3 here is CASSPTGNGYTF. DNA of the CDR3: TGTGCCAGCAGCCCGACAGGGAACGGCTACACCTTC.

The chain employs TRBV7-9 and TRBJ2-2; 7 nucleotides match TRBD1. CDR3 length: 16 residues. Germline CDR1 reads SEHNR; CDR2 reads FQNEAQ (reference sequence). After removal of 5 bases from V and 2 bases from J, the junction contained 8 bases not matched to a gene. CDR3 sequence reads: CASSRGQVFNTGELFF. CDR3 DNA: TGTGCCAGCAGCCGAGGACAGGTTTTTAACACCGGGGAGCTGTTTTTT.

V usage is TRBV28 and J usage is TRBJ2-7, with 11 bases fitting TRBD2. CDR1 is MDHEN and CDR2 is SYDVKM in the germline V gene. This CDR3 region has 15 residues. After removal of 6 bases from V and 7 bases from J, the junction contained 11 bases not matched to a gene. The CDR3 is CASSGASGRWGEQYF. CDR3 DNA sequence: TGTGCCAGCAGCGGAGCTAGCGGGAGGTGGGGAGAGCAGTACTTC.

The chain uses TRBV29-1 and TRBJ1-1; 8 bases line up with TRBD1. This CDR3 has 13 residues. Per the germline V gene, CDR1 is SQVTM and CDR2 is ANQGSEA. The J segment lost 4 bases and the V segment lost 6 bases, leaving 7 bases of the junction unmatched. In DNA, the CDR3 is TGCAGCGTGGTTGACAGGGGCGTCACTGAAGCTTTCTTT. It codes for CSVVDRGVTEAFF.

The chain employs TRBV6-1 and TRBJ2-7; 15 nucleotides line up with TRBD2. V lost 8 bases, J lost 4 bases, and 0 bases stayed unmatched. Germline V gene sequence: CDR1 MNHNS, CDR2 SASEGT. This CDR3 contains 13 residues. This CDR3 reads CASGLAGGYEQYF. The DNA of the CDR3 is TGTGCCAGCGGACTAGCGGGAGGGTACGAGCAGTACTTC.